This TCR beta chain was observed in a study of blood T cell repertoires in COVID-19. Across the study: Acute and convalescent COVID-19 specimens originated in the United States, Italy and Spain. PBMCs, B-cell-depleted T cells, or T cells were the source of the cDNA or gDNA that made up the material.

As originally analysed: Estimated nucleated cell counts came from reference gene primer amplification. Method: immunoSEQ multiplex PCR; TCRdb's copy keeps in-frame clones and lacks some. The DNA gave D and trimming, while V, J and clone size come from that table. Altogether 150,000 or so clones are present, around 86% being singletons, with the ten largest covering under 7.5%. The CDR3 totals 15 residues. The V gene lost 5 bases and the J gene lost 6 bases, with 17 bases spanning the gap. Per germline, CDR1 SSHAT and CDR2 FNYEAQ (reference sequence). The chain links TRBV7-7 to TRBJ2-1, with D unresolved. Sequencing was done on a sample of peripheral blood. The sequence was obtained from a man older than 75 with acute or convalescent COVID-19. DNA for the CDR3: TGTGCCAGCAGCGAATTACGGTCGTTTGGCAATGAGCAGTTCTTC. Amino acids: CASSELRSFGNEQFF.